One sample yielded the 18 T cell receptor beta chains listed below, sequenced in a study of T cell repertoires in cytomegalovirus infection. TCRdb fed the reads into MiXCR, producing one record per CDR3 protein. The profile shows about a million distinct CDR3 sequences, about 33% of them singletons. These TCRs' antigens remain unknown. The starting material was cultured CD8+ T cells from PBMCs, obtained from culture after CMV antigen stimulation. All receptors derive from a human donor in good health (CMV status not recorded). Some clones in this sample may be carry-over from other donors' samples.

This chain uses TRBV6-5 with TRBJ2-1; perhaps D is TRBD1 or TRBD2 (5 bases each). Germline CDR1 and CDR2: MNHEY and SVGAGI. Trimming shortened V by 2 bases and J by 6 bases, and 8 bases separated the two germline ends. The length of the CDR3 is 13 residues. The CDR3: CASSYGGINEQFF. CDR3 bases: TGTGCCAGCAGTTACGGGGGAATCAATGAGCAGTTCTTC.

V and J are TRBV23-1 and TRBJ2-7, with 8 bases lining up with TRBD1. TRBV23-1 is identified as an open reading frame with a role that is uncertain. V was clipped by 0 bases and J by 7 bases; unmatched bases: 2. The CDR3 sequence is 13 residues long. This CDR3 reads CASSQSDREEQYF. CDR3 nucleotides: TGCGCCAGCAGTCAATCGGACAGGGAGGAGCAGTACTTC.

This clonotype was seen a few times. This chain connects TRBV28 to TRBJ2-3; D is possibly TRBD1 (5 bases). V was pared by 6 bases and J by 4 bases, with 20 bases between. The CDR3 is made up of 16 amino acids. Germline CDR1 MDHEN, CDR2 SYDVKM. This CDR3 reads CASSLSLGPDADTQYF. As DNA, the CDR3 is TGTGCCAGCAGCCTCTCCTTGGGGCCCGACGCAGATACGCAGTATTTT.

As regards this clonotype: This may stem from a read error, because a much larger clone lies one nucleotide away. V is TRBV6-8 and J is TRBJ2-7; maybe TRBD1 (7 bases). Germline CDR1 reads MNHGY; CDR2 reads SAAAGT. The CDR3 spans 15 residues. CDR3 DNA sequence: TGTGCCAGCAGAGCCGACAGGGTGAAGGACTACGAGCAGTGCGTC. This gives the protein CASRADRVKDYEQCV.

This clonotype was seen a handful of times. The chain has TRBV5-4 and TRBJ1-2; 11 bases fit TRBD1. CDR3 size: 11 residues. V shed 10 bases, J shed 8 bases, and the junction held 4 bases outside the gene matches. Germline lookup yields CDR1 SGHNT and CDR2 YYREEE (reference sequence). CDR3 sequence reads: CAGQGALGYTF. CDR3 DNA: TGTGCCGGACAGGGGGCTCTCGGCTACACCTTC. The variable domain in full, completed from reference TRBV5-4 and TRBJ1-2, reads ETGVTQSPTHLIKTRGQQVTLRCSSQSGHNTVSWYQQALGQGPQFIFQYYREEENGRGNFPPRFSGLQFPNYSSELNVNALELDDSALYLCAGQGALGYTFGSGTRLTVV.

There are many counts of this clonotype. The rearrangement links TRBV7-2 to TRBJ1-1; D call uncertain. The CDR3 has 16 residues. The germline V gene has CDR1 SGHTA and CDR2 FQGNSA. V lost 4 bases and J lost 0, with 15 bases in between. The CDR3 nucleotides are TGTGCCAGCAGCTCGCCACGGGCAAACATGAACACTGAAGCTTTCTTT. This codes for CASSSPRANMNTEAFF.

The rearrangement joins TRBV19 to TRBJ1-2; D gene ambiguous. The V end lost 5 bases, the J end lost 5 bases, and 18 bases lay between the germline ends. The length of the CDR3 is 15 residues. Germline lookup yields CDR1 LNHDA and CDR2 SQIVND (reference sequence). In nucleotides, the CDR3 is TGTGCCAGTAGTGTGGAAGGATATACTGGGTATGGCTACACCTTC. This codes for CASSVEGYTGYGYTF.

The CDR3 nucleotides are TGTGCCAGCAGCTTAGGTCCAGGGCCTAATAGGGATGAGCAGTTCTTC. Translated: CASSLGPGPNRDEQFF. The chain combines TRBV7-6 with TRBJ2-1; D perhaps matches TRBD1 (5 bases). V shed 1 base and J shed 8 bases, with 18 bases lying between them. Germline V gives CDR1 SGHVS, CDR2 FNYEAQ. This CDR3 comprises 16 residues.

This clonotype was seen a handful of times. V usage is TRBV7-9 and J usage is TRBJ2-3, with D possibly called TRBD1 or TRBD2 (5 bases each). V was cut by 5 bases and J by 6 bases, with 9 bases left in between. Germline lookup yields CDR1 SEHNR and CDR2 FQNEAQ (reference sequence). The CDR3 loop spans 12 amino acids. In DNA form, the CDR3 reads TGTGCCAGCAGCACAGAGGGGGATACGCAGTATTTT. It is translated as CASSTEGDTQYF.

Turning to this clonotype: A much larger clonotype is one base distant, so this may be a read error. The rearrangement uses TRBV12-3 or TRBV12-4 and TRBJ1-3; D gene ambiguous. Trimming removed 11 bases from V and 1 base from J, with 15 bases in between. The CDR3 is 14 residues long. The CDR3 DNA follows: TGTGCCGGCATCCCCGACAAATCTGGAAACACCATATATTTT. It translates to CAGIPDKSGNTIYF.

This chain uses TRBV27 with TRBJ1-4; possibly TRBD1 for D (5 bases). CDR1 is MNHEY and CDR2 is SMNVEV in the germline V gene (reference sequence). Trimming cost V 6 bases and J 6 bases, with 14 bases left between them. The CDR3 loop spans 14 amino acids. CDR3 amino acids: CASSPLDSDEKLFF. CDR3 coding DNA: TGTGCCAGCAGCCCCCTCGACAGTGATGAAAAACTGTTTTTT.

The V and J genes are TRBV19 and TRBJ2-7, with D unclear. V lost 2 bases and J lost 1, with 9 bases in between. CDR3 length equals 14 residues. Germline V gene sequence: CDR1 LNHDA, CDR2 SQIVND (reference sequence). The CDR3 DNA sequence: TGTGCCAGTAGTATAATGGGCTCTTCCTACGAGCAGTACTTC. Its protein product is CASSIMGSSYEQYF. Full variable domain (outside the CDR3, taken from reference TRBV19 and TRBJ2-7): DGGITQSPKYLFRKEGQNVTLSCEQNLNHDAMYWYRQDPGQGLRLIYYSQIVNDFQKGDIAEGYSVSREKKESFPLTVTSAQKNPTAFYLCASSIMGSSYEQYFGPGTRLTVT.

This clonotype has a count of ten or more. This chain uses TRBV7-9 with TRBJ2-7, with 7 bases matching TRBD1. Per the germline V gene, CDR1 is SEHNR and CDR2 is FQNEAQ (reference sequence). V was clipped by 1 base and J by 6 bases; unmatched bases: 3. The CDR3 covers 13 residues. CDR3 in amino acids: CASSLEGAREQYF. CDR3 DNA: TGTGCCAGCAGCTTAGAGGGGGCTCGCGAGCAGTACTTC.

This clonotype turned up a few times. This chain uses TRBV11-3 with TRBJ2-1; D is possibly TRBD1 (6 bases). Per germline, CDR1 SGHNT and CDR2 YENEEA. The CDR3 is made up of 18 amino acids. V lost 4 bases, J lost 0 bases, and 19 bases lay in between. CDR3 sequence: CASSSPNPRGSSYNEQFF. CDR3 sequence (DNA): TGTGCCAGCAGCTCCCCCAACCCCAGGGGATCCTCCTACAATGAGCAGTTCTTC.

The chain employs TRBV6-5 and TRBJ2-3, with D hard to call. The CDR3 is 13 residues long. V was trimmed by 6 bases and J by 0 bases, leaving 7 bases between them. Germline CDR1 MNHEY, CDR2 SVGAGI. Here the CDR3 reads CASSSISTDTQYF. The CDR3 DNA is TGTGCCAGCAGCTCGATAAGCACAGATACGCAGTATTTT.

With regard to this clonotype: Sequence at one end of the junction differs from germline and may be a read error. V gene TRBV7-9 combines with J gene TRBJ1-1, with D possibly matching TRBD1 (5 bases). CDR1 is SEHNR, CDR2 FQNEAQ, per germline (reference sequence). The CDR3 loop spans 13 amino acids. The CDR3 nucleotides read TGTGCCAACAGCCCCGGTGGGGGCACTGAAGCTTTCTTT. Protein sequence: CANSPGGGTEAFF.

This clonotype has a handful of counts. The gene calls are TRBV2 and TRBJ2-5; tentatively, D is TRBD2 (7 bases). The V end lost 1 base, the J end lost 0 bases, and 15 bases lay between the germline ends. The CDR3 is made up of 17 amino acids. Germline V gives CDR1 SNHLY, CDR2 FYNNEI. The CDR3 loop is CASSEVPQGGYQETQYF. The CDR3 DNA sequence: TGTGCCAGCAGTGAAGTACCACAGGGAGGGTACCAAGAGACCCAGTACTTC.

This chain connects TRBV7-9 to TRBJ2-7, with TRBD1 identical over 7 bases. With V trimmed by 4 bases and J by 0 bases, 15 bases remained unmatched. Germline lookup yields CDR1 SEHNR and CDR2 FQNEAQ (reference sequence). The CDR3 consists of 18 residues. CDR3 protein: CASSSRQGERFSSYEQYF. CDR3 nucleotide sequence: TGTGCCAGCAGCTCCCGGCAGGGGGAACGGTTTAGCTCCTACGAGCAGTACTTC.